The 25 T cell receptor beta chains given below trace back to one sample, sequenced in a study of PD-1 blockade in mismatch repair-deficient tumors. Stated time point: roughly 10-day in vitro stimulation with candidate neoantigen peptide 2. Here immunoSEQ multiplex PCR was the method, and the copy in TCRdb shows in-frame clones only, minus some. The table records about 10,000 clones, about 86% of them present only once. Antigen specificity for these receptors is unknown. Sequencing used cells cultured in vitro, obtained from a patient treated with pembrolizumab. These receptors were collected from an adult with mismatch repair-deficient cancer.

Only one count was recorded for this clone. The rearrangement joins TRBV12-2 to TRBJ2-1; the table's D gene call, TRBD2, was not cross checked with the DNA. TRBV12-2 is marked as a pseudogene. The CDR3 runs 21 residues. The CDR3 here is CASRLGGGTEGLAGGPCEQFF. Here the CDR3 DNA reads TGTGCAAGTCGCTTAGGGGGCGGGACAGAGGGACTAGCGGGAGGGCCCTGTGAGCAGTTCTTC.

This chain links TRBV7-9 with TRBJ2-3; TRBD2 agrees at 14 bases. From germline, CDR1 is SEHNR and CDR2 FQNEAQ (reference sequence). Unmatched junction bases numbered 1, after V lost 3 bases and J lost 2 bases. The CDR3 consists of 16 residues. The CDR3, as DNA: TGTGCCAGCAGCTTGACTAGCGGGAGGGCCACAGATACGCAGTATTTT. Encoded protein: CASSLTSGRATDTQYF. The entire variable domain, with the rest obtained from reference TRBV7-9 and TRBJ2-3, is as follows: DTGVSQNPRHKITKRGQNVTFRCDPISEHNRLYWYRQTLGQGPEFLTYFQNEAQLEKSRLLSDRFSAERPKGSFSTLEIQRTEQGDSAMYLCASSLTSGRATDTQYFGPGTRLTVL.

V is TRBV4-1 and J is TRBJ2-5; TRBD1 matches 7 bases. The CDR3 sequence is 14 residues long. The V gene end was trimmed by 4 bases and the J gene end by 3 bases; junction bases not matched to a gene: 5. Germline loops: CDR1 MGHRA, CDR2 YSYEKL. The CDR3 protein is CASSPGQTKETQYF. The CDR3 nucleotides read TGCGCCAGCAGCCCGGGACAGACTAAAGAGACCCAGTACTTC.

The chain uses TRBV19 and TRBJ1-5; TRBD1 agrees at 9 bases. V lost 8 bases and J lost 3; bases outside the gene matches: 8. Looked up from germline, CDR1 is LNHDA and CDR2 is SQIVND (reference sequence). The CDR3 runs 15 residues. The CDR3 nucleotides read TGTGCCAGTTATATGACAGGGGGGGACAATCAGCCCCAGCATTTT. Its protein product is CASYMTGGDNQPQHF.

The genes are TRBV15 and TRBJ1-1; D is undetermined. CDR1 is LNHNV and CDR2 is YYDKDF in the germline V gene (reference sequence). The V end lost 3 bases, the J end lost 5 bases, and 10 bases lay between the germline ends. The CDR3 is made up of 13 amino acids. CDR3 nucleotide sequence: TGTGCCACCAGCAGCCAAACAAGGACTGAAGCTTTCTTT. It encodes CATSSQTRTEAFF.

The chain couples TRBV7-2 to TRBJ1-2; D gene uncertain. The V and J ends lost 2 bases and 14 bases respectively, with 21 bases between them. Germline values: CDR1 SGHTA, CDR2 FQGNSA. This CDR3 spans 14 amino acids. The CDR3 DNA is TGTGCCAGCAGCTTAAACGCGGGGTATGCTTTTTTGACCTTC. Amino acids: CASSLNAGYAFLTF.

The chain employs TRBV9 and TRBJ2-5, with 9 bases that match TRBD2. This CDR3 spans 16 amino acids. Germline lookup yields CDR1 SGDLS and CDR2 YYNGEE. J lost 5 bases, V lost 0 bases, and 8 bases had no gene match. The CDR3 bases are TGTGCCAGCAGCGTAGATGATAGCGGGAGACAGGAGACCCAGTACTTC. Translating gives CASSVDDSGRQETQYF.

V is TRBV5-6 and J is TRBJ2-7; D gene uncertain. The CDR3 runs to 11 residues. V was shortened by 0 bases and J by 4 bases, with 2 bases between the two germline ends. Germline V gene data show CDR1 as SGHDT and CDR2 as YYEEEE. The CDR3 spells CASSLGYEQYF. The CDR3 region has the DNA TGTGCCAGCAGCTTGGGATACGAGCAGTACTTC.

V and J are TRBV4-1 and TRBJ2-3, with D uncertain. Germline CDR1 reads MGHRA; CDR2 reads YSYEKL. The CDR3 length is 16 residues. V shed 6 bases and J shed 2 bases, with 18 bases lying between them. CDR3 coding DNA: TGCGCCAGCAGACCCCAGACCGGGCCCTTCACAGATACGCAGTATTTT. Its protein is CASRPQTGPFTDTQYF.

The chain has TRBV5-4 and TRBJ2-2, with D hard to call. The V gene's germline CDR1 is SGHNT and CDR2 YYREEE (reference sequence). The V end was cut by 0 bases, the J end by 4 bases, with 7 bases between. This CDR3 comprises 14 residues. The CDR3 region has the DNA TGTGCCAGCAGCTTGGACAGACGCACCGGGGAGCTGTTTTTT. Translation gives CASSLDRRTGELFF.

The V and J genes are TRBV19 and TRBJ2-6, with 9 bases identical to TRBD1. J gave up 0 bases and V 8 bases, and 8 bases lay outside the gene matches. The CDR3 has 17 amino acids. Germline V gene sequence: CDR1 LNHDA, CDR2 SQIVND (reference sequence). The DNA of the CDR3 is TGTGCCAGTTCCACAGGGGGCCTTAGCTCTGGGGCCAACGTCCTGACTTTC. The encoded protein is CASSTGGLSSGANVLTF.

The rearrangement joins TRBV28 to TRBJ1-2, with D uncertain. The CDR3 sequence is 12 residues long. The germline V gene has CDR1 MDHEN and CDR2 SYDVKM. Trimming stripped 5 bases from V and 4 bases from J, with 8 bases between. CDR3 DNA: TGTGCCAGCAGTATCCCGCCCTATGGCTACACCTTC. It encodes CASSIPPYGYTF.

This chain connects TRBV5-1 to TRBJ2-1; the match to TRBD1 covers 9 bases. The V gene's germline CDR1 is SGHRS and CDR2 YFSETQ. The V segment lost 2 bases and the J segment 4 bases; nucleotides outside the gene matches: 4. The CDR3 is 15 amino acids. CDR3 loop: CASSFTGGVYNEQFF. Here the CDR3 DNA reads TGCGCCAGCAGCTTTACAGGGGGCGTATACAATGAGCAGTTCTTC.

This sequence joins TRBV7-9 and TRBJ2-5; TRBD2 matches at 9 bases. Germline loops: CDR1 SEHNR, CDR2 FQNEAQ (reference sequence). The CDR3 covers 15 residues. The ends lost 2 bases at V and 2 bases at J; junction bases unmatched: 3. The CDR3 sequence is CASSLTSGSQETQYF. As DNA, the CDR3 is TGTGCCAGCAGCTTAACTAGCGGGTCTCAAGAGACCCAGTACTTC.

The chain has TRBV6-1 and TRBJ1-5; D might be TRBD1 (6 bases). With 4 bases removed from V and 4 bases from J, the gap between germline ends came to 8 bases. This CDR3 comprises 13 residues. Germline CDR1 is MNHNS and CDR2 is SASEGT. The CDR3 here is CASSGTGNQPQHF. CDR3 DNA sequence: TGTGCCAGCAGTGGTACAGGGAATCAGCCCCAGCATTTT.

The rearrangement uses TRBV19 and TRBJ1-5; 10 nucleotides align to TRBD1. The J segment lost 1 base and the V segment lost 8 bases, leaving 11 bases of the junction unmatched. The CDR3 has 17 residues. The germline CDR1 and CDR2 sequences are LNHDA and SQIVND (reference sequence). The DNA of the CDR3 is TGTGCCAGTCAGCGTAGACAGGGGGCGCAGAGCAATCAGCCCCAGCATTTT. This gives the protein CASQRRQGAQSNQPQHF.

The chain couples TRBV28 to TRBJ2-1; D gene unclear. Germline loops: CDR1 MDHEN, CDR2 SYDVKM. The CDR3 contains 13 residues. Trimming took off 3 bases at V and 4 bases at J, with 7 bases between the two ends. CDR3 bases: TGTGCCAGCAGTTTTCAGGTATACAATGAGCAGTTCTTC. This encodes CASSFQVYNEQFF.

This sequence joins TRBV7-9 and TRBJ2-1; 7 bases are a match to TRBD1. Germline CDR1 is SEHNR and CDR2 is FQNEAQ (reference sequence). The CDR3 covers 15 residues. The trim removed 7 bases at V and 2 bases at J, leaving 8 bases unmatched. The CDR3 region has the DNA TGTGCCAGCACCCGTCGGGACAGTGCCTACAATGAGCAGTTCTTC. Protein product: CASTRRDSAYNEQFF. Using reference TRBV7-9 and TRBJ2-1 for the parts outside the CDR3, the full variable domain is DTGVSQNPRHKITKRGQNVTFRCDPISEHNRLYWYRQTLGQGPEFLTYFQNEAQLEKSRLLSDRFSAERPKGSFSTLEIQRTEQGDSAMYLCASTRRDSAYNEQFFGPGTRLTVL.

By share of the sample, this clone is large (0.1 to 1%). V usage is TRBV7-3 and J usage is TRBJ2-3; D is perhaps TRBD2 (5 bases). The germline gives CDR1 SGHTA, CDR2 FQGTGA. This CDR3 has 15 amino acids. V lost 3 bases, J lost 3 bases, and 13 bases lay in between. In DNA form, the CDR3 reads TGTGCCAGCAGCTTTACGGGGTTGTCAACAGATACGCAGTATTTT. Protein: CASSFTGLSTDTQYF.

In DNA, the CDR3 is TGTGCCAGCAGCAGTAACCACCGGGGGAACACTGAAGCTTTCTTT. This encodes CASSSNHRGNTEAFF. This chain links TRBV7-9 with TRBJ1-1, with D hard to call. This CDR3 is 15 amino acids long. Germline V CDR1 and CDR2: SEHNR, FQNEAQ (reference sequence). The germline V and J ends were trimmed by 5 bases and 1 base, with 14 bases remaining between them.

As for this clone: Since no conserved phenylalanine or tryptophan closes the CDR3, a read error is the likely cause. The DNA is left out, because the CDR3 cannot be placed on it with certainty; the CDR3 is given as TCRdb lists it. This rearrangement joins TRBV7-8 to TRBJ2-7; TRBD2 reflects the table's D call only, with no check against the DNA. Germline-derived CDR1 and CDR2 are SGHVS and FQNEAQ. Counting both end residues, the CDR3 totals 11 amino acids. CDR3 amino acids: CASSSYGLATL.

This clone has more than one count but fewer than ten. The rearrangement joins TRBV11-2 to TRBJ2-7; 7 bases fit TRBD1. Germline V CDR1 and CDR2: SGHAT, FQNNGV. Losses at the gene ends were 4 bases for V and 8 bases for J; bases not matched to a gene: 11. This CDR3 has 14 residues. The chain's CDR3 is CASSSGTANSKQYF. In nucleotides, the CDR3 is TGTGCCAGCAGCTCCGGGACAGCTAATTCTAAGCAGTACTTC.

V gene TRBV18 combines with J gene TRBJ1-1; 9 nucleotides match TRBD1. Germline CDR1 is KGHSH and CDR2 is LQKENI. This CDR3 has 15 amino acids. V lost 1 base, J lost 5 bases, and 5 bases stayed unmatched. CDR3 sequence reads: CASSPQGQGQTEAFF. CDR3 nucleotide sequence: TGTGCCAGCTCACCACAAGGACAGGGGCAAACTGAAGCTTTCTTT.

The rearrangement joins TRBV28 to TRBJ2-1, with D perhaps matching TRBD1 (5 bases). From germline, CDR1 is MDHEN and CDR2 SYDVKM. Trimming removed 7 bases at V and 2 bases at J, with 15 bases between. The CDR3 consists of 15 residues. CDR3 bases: TGTGCCAGCACCGTGGACATCCAGCCCTACAATGAGCAGTTCTTC. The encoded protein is CASTVDIQPYNEQFF.

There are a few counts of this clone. The CDR3 loop is CASSELFTNTEAFF. The CDR3 region has the DNA TGTGCCAGCAGTGAACTCTTCACGAACACTGAAGCTTTCTTT. This sequence joins TRBV2 and TRBJ1-1; D gene uncertain. The CDR3 spans 14 residues. The germline V and J ends were trimmed by 2 bases and 1 base, with 8 bases remaining between them. Germline CDR1 reads SNHLY; CDR2 reads FYNNEI.